The source of this T cell receptor beta chain is a study of T cell repertoires in aging, cancer and after chemotherapy. Looking at the study overall: Millions of TCR reads were in the whole dataset. Study outcomes and limitations: In cancer patients, declining TCR diversity with age involved lost richness and lost evenness. Untreated cancer patients had significantly lower blood TCR diversity than age-matched healthy donors.

In this sample, this clonotype is medium-sized. What it binds is not known. A mixed TRB-A/B primer pool amplified rearranged TRB by multiplex touch-down PCR. TCRdb fed the multiplex PCR reads into MiXCR, producing one record per CDR3 protein. In the table there are more than 10,000 distinct CDR3 sequences, roughly 28% of which are singletons. Germline CDR1 reads GTSNPN; CDR2 reads SVGIG (reference sequence). V lost 4 bases, J lost 1 base, and 10 bases lay in between. The CDR3 extends over 13 amino acids. The template was genomic DNA from peripheral blood, not RNA. The chain links TRBV30 to TRBJ1-1, with unresolved D. The sample taken for sequencing was blood. The TCR sequence derives from a human donor in good health. CDR3 sequence reads: CAWTRQENTEAFF. The CDR3 bases are TGTGCCTGGACTCGGCAGGAGAACACTGAAGCTTTCTTT.